This T cell receptor (beta chain) came from a study of cytomegalovirus exposure and HLA in healthy donors. Study information: T cells numbering about 180 million yielded more than 100 million unique TCR beta sequences in an earlier analysis. Broader study findings: Later analysis demonstrated an association between a missense DCLRE1C variant and TCR beta V- and J-gene trimming. It is likely that the observed cluster of highly shared sequence variants was a sequencing artifact.

V dropped 3 bases and J dropped 6 bases, with 15 bases sitting between them. The CDR3 has 15 residues. Germline V CDR1 and CDR2: SGHNT, YYREEE (reference sequence). In its sample, this clone was seen a few times. The target antigen is unknown. Use of 60 Vbeta and 13 Jbeta primers characterized the PCR. The data were produced by immunoSEQ multiplex PCR, yet TCRdb's version contains in-frame clones alone and is incomplete. The table lists 100,000 to 140,000 clones, roughly 80% of them singletons. The sequence was collected from a man aged 25-40 years in good health and CMV-seronegative. The sample consisted of PBMCs. This rearrangement joins TRBV5-4 to TRBJ2-2; D may be TRBD2 (5 bases). CDR3 DNA: TGTGCCAGCAGCTCTCTAACTAGTAAGGCCGGGGAGCTGTTTTTT. Amino acid sequence: CASSSLTSKAGELFF. The full variable domain, completed using reference TRBV5-4 and TRBJ2-2, is ETGVTQSPTHLIKTRGQQVTLRCSSQSGHNTVSWYQQALGQGPQFIFQYYREEENGRGNFPPRFSGLQFPNYSSELNVNALELDDSALYLCASSSLTSKAGELFFGEGSRLTVL.